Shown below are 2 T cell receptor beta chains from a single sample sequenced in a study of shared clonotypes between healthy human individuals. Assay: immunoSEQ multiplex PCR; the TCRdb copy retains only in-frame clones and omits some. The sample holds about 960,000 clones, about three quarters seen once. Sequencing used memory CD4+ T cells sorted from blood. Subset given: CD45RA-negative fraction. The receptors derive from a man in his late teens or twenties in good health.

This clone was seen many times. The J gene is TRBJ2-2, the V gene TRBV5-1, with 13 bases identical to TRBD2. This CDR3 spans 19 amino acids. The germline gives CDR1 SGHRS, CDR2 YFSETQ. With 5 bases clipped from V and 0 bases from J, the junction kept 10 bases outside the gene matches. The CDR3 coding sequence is TGCGCCAGCAGTAGGTCGGGACTAGCGGGGACCTCGAACACCGGGGAGCTGTTTTTT. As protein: CASSRSGLAGTSNTGELFF. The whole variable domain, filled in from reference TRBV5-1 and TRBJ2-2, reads KAGVTQTPRYLIKTRGQQVTLSCSPISGHRSVSWYQQTPGQGLQFLFEYFSETQRNKGNFPGRFSGRQFSNSRSEMNVSTLELGDSALYLCASSRSGLAGTSNTGELFFGEGSRLTVL.

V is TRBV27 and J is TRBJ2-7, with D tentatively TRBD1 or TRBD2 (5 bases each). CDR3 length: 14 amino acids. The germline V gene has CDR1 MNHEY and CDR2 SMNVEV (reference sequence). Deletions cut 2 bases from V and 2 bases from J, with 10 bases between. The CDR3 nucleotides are TGTGCCAGCAGTTTACAGTGGGGGACCTACGAGCAGTACTTC. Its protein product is CASSLQWGTYEQYF.